Listed here is a single TCR beta chain. Its antigen is still unknown. Expressed TCRB transcripts were sequenced because the entire RNA isolate underwent reverse transcription. TCRdb keeps only in-frame clones here, not all; method: immunoSEQ multiplex PCR. The sample has 30,000 or so clones, roughly 61% seen once. The data belong to a study of beta chain features in type 1 diabetes. Findings and caveats of the study: People with Type 1 diabetes carried modestly yet significantly shorter TCRB CDR3s in all four CD4+ subsets.

The germline CDR1 and CDR2 sequences are MNHEY and SMNVEV (reference sequence). This CDR3 comprises 14 residues. Unmatched junction bases numbered 7, after V lost 2 bases and J lost 6 bases. The source material was Tregs from blood. This chain uses TRBV27 with TRBJ2-7; 7 bases fit TRBD1. The receptor was isolated from a woman in her 30s with type 1 diabetes. The DNA for the CDR3 is TGTGCCAGCAGTTTAACACAGGGGAGTGGCGAGCAGTACTTC. This gives the protein CASSLTQGSGEQYF.